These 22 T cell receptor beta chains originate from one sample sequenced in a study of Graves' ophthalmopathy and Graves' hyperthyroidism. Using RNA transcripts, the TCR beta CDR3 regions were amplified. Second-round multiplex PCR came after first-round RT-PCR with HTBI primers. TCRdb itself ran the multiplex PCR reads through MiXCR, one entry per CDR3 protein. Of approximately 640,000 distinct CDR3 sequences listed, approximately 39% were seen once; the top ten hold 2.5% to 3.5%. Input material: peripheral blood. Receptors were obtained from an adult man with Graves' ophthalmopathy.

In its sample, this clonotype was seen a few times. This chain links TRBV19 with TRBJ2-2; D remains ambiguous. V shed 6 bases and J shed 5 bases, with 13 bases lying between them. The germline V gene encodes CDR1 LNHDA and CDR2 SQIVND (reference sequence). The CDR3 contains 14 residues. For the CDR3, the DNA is TGTGCCAGTAGCTCGGAAAGAACAACCGGGGAGCTGTTTTTT. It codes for CASSSERTTGELFF.

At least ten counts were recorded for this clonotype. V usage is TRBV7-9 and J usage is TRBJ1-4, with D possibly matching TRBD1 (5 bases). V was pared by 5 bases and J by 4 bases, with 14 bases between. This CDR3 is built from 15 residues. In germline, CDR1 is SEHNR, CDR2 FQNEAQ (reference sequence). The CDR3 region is CASSPSRTINEKLFF. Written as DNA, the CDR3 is TGTGCCAGCAGCCCAAGCCGGACAATTAATGAAAAACTGTTTTTT.

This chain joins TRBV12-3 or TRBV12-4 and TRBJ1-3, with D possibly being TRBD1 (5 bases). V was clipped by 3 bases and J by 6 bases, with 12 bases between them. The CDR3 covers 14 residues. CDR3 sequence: CASSFRDSENTIYF. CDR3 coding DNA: TGTGCCAGCAGTTTTCGGGACTCCGAAAACACCATATATTTT.

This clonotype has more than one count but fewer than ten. CDR3 sequence: CSAPSGGRNTGELFF. CDR3 bases: TGCAGTGCCCCCTCAGGGGGCCGTAACACCGGGGAGCTGTTTTTT. This sequence joins TRBV20-1 and TRBJ2-2, with 8 bases matching TRBD1. This CDR3 is 15 amino acids long. V shed 6 bases, J shed 2 bases, and the junction held 8 bases outside the gene matches. Germline V CDR1 and CDR2: DFQATT, SNEGSKA (reference sequence).

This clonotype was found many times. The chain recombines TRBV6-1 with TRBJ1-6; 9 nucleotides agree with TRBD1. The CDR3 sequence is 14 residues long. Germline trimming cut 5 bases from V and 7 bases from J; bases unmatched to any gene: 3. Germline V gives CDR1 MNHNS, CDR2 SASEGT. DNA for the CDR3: TGTGCCAGCAGTTACGACAGGGGGAATTCACCCCTCCACTTT. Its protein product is CASSYDRGNSPLHF.

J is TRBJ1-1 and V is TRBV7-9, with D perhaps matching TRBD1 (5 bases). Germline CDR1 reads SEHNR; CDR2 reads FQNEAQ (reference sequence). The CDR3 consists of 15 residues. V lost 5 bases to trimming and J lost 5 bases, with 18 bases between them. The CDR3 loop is CASSQRDGLGTEAFF. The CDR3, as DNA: TGTGCCAGCAGCCAGCGGGACGGACTGGGAACTGAAGCTTTCTTT. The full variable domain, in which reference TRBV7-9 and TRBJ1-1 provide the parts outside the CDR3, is DTGVSQNPRHKITKRGQNVTFRCDPISEHNRLYWYRQTLGQGPEFLTYFQNEAQLEKSRLLSDRFSAERPKGSFSTLEIQRTEQGDSAMYLCASSQRDGLGTEAFFGQGTRLTVV.

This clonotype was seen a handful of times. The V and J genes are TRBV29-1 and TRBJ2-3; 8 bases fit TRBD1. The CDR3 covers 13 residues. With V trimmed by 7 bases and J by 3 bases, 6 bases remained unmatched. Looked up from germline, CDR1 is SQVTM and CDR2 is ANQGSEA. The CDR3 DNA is TGCAGCGCCGCAGGACAGGGAACAGATACGCAGTATTTT. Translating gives CSAAGQGTDTQYF.

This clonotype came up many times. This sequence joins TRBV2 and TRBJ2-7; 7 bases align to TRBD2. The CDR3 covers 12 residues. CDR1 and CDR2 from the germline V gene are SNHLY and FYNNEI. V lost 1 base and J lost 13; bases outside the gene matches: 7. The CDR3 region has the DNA TGTGCCAGCAGTGAAGTTCCGGGACTACCTTACTTC. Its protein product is CASSEVPGLPYF. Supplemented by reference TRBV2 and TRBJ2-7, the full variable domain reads EPEVTQTPSHQVTQMGQEVILRCVPISNHLYFYWYRQILGQKVEFLVSFYNNEISEKSEIFDDQFSVERPDGSNFTLKIRSTKLEDSAMYFCASSEVPGLPYFGPGTRLTVT.

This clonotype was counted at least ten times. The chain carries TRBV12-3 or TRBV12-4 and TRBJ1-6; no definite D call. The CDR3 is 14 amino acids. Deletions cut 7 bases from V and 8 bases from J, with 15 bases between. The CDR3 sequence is CASTPAAGYSPLHF. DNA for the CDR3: TGTGCCAGCACCCCAGCAGCGGGTTATTCACCCCTCCACTTT.

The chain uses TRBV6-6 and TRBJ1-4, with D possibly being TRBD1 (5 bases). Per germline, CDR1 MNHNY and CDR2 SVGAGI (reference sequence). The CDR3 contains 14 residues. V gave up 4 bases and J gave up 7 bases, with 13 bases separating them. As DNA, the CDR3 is TGTGCCAGCAGTTCATTAGGTGGGGCTGAAAAACTGTTTTTT. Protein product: CASSSLGGAEKLFF.

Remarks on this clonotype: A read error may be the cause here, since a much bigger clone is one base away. The CDR3 region has the DNA TGTGCCAGCGGGGGGATAGCTGGAAACACCATATATTTT. Translating it yields CASGGIAGNTIYF. The rearrangement links TRBV7-4 to TRBJ1-3; D might be TRBD1 (5 bases). The V gene lost 8 bases and the J gene lost 2 bases, with 10 bases spanning the gap. CDR3 length: 13 residues. Germline CDR1 is SGHVT and CDR2 is SQSDAQ.

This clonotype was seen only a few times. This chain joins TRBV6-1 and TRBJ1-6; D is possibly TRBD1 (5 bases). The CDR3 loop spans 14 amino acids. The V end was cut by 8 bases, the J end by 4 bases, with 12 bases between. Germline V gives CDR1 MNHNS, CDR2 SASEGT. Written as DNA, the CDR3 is TGTGCCAGCGCGGTTGGGGGTTATAATTCACCCCTCCACTTT. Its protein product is CASAVGGYNSPLHF.

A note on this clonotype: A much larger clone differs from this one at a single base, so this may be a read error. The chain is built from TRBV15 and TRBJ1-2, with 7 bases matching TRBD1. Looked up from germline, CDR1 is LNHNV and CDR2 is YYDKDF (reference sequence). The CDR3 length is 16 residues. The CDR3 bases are TGTGCCACCAGCACCCTCCGGGACAGTACTAACTATGGCCACACCTTC. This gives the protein CATSTLRDSTNYGHTF.

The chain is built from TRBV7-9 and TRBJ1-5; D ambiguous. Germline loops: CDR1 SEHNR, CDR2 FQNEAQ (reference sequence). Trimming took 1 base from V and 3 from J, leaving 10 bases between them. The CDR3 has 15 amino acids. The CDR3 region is CASSLDWEFNQPQHF. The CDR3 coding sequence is TGTGCCAGCAGCTTAGACTGGGAATTCAATCAGCCCCAGCATTTT.

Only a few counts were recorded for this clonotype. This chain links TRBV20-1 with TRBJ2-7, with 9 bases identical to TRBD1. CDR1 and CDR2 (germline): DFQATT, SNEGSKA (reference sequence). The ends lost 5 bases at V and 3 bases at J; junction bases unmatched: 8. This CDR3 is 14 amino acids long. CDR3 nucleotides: TGCAGTGCTTTGACCGGGACAGGGCTCTACGAGCAGTACTTC. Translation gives CSALTGTGLYEQYF.

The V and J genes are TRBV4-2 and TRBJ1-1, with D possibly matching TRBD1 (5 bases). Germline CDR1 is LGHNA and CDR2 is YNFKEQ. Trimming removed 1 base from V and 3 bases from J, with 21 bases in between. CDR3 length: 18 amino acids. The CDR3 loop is CASSQVISYWEGDTEAFF. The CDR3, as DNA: TGTGCCAGCAGCCAAGTAATATCATACTGGGAAGGGGACACTGAAGCTTTCTTT.

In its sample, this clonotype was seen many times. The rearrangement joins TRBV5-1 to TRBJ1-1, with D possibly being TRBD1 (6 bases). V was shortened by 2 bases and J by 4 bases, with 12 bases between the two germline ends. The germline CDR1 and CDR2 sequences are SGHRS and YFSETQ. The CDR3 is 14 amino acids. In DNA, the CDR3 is TGCGCCAGCAGCTTCACCGGGGGGCGCACTGAAGCTTTCTTT. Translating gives CASSFTGGRTEAFF.

CDR3 in DNA: TGTGCCAGCACCCGGGGAGACAAGAGCACAGATACGCAGTATTTT. Protein: CASTRGDKSTDTQYF. This chain links TRBV12-3 or TRBV12-4 with TRBJ2-3, with D possibly TRBD2 on 5 matching bases. This CDR3 has 15 residues. Deletions cut 7 bases from V and 0 bases from J, with 14 bases between.

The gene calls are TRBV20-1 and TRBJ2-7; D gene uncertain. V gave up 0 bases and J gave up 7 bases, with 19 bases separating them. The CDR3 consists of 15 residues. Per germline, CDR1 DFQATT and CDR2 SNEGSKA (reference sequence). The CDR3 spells CSARDFDRPRSEQYF. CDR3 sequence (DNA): TGCAGTGCTAGAGATTTTGACCGACCTCGATCAGAGCAGTACTTC.

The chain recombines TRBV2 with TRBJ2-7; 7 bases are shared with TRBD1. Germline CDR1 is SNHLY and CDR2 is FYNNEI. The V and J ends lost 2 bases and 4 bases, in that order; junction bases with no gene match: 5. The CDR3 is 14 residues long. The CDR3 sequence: CASSESTGTYEQYF. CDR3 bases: TGTGCCAGCAGTGAATCGACAGGGACATACGAGCAGTACTTC.

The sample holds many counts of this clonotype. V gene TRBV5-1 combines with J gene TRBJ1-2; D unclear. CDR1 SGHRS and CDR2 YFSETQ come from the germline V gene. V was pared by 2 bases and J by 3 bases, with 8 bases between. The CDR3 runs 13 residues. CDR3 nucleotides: TGCGCCAGCAGCTTTGACTCCCACTATGGCTACACCTTC. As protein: CASSFDSHYGYTF.

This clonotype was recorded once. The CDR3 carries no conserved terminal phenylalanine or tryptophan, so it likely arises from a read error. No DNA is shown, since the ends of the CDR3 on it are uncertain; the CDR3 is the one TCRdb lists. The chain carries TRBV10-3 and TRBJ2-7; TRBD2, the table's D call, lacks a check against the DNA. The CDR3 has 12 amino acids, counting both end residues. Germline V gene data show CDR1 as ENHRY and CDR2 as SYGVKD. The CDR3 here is CAISESGGTTNT.